Listed below are T cell receptor beta chains from one sample, sequenced in a study of human T cells and chemical hapten exposure. TCRdb used MiXCR to reprocess the RACE reads, holding one entry per CDR3 protein. The table includes about 380,000 distinct CDR3 sequences, about 4.8% detected once. This specimen was whole blood, taken in connection with sensitization to the hapten diphenylcyclopropenone (DPC). These receptors all stem from a woman aged 45-59 years with alopecia areata. Some clones in this sample may be carry-over from other donors' samples. The CDR3 runs from the conserved cysteine through the conserved F or W. The D gene is left open where the match is weak. Where a row states a size, it is once, few, many or the class of an expanded clone; other rows omit it.

V gene	D gene	clone size	J gene	CDR3 protein	CDR3 DNA
TRBV9	.	few	TRBJ2-2	CASSVRGIGGELFF	TGTGCCAGCAGCGTAAGGGGAATCGGCGGGGAGCTGTTTTTT
TRBV4-1	.	many	TRBJ2-7	CASSHPPVGAYEQYF	TGCGCCAGCAGCCATCCCCCAGTGGGGGCGTACGAGCAGTACTTC
TRBV7-9	.	.	TRBJ1-1	CASSSGPLRTEAFF	TGTGCCAGCAGTTCGGGACCTCTTCGGACTGAAGCTTTCTTT
TRBV27	.	.	TRBJ1-5	CASSPRQTFNQPQHF	TGTGCCAGCAGTCCCAGGCAGACTTTCAATCAGCCCCAGCATTTT
TRBV27	.	many	TRBJ2-1	CASSLSIRYNEQFF	TGTGCCAGCAGTTTATCGATACGGTACAATGAGCAGTTCTTC
TRBV10-3	TRBD1	many	TRBJ1-2	CAIGGTGSYGYTF	TGTGCCATCGGGGGGACAGGGAGCTATGGCTACACCTTC
TRBV9	TRBD1	.	TRBJ2-7	CASSVATTGGDEQYF	TGTGCCAGCAGCGTAGCTACAACAGGGGGTGACGAGCAGTACTTC
TRBV5-1	.	many	TRBJ1-6	CASSLVTADYNSPLHF	TGCGCCAGCAGCTTGGTGACGGCCGATTATAATTCACCCCTCCACTTT
TRBV6-1	.	many	TRBJ1-1	CASSSLLGDTEAFF	TGTGCCAGCAGTTCCCTTCTCGGGGACACTGAAGCTTTCTTT
TRBV4-1	TRBD2	many	TRBJ2-1	CASSQEPLGTSGNEQFF	TGCGCCAGCAGCCAAGAACCCCTCGGGACTAGCGGCAATGAGCAGTTCTTC
TRBV3-1	.	few	TRBJ2-3	CASSQGTRTDTQYF	TGTGCCAGCAGCCAAGGGACGCGCACAGATACGCAGTATTTT
TRBV4-2	.	many	TRBJ2-6	CASTDGHSGANVLTF	TGTGCCAGCACCGACGGTCACTCTGGGGCCAACGTCCTGACTTTC
TRBV29-1	TRBD1	.	TRBJ1-1	CSAGTGGEGAFF	TGCAGCGCCGGGACAGGGGGCGAGGGAGCTTTCTTT
TRBV30	.	.	TRBJ2-1	CAWSVNGGSSYNEQFF	TGTGCCTGGAGTGTAAATGGCGGCAGCTCCTACAATGAGCAGTTCTTC
TRBV5-1	.	few	TRBJ1-1	CASSLVGVGENTEAFF	TGCGCCAGCAGCTTGGTGGGGGTTGGGGAGAACACTGAAGCTTTCTTT
TRBV11-2	TRBD1	few	TRBJ2-1	CASSGGQGQFF	TGTGCCAGCAGCGGGGGACAGGGACAGTTCTTC
TRBV7-2	.	many	TRBJ1-5	CASSYRDNQPQHF	TGTGCCAGCAGCTACCGGGACAACCAGCCCCAGCATTTT
TRBV11-2	TRBD1	many	TRBJ2-3	CASSSTGAFGTQYF	TGTGCCAGCAGCTCAACAGGGGCCTTCGGTACGCAGTATTTT
TRBV28	.	.	TRBJ2-7	CASSFTYGSLEQYF	TGTGCCAGCAGTTTCACATACGGGAGCCTCGAGCAGTACTTC
TRBV5-6	.	few	TRBJ2-7	CASSLGQSEQYF	TGTGCCAGCAGCTTGGGACAGAGCGAGCAGTACTTC
TRBV20-1	TRBD1	many	TRBJ1-1	CSARPQGSNTEAFF	TGCAGTGCTAGACCACAGGGGTCGAACACTGAAGCTTTCTTT
TRBV24-1	TRBD1	many	TRBJ2-7	CATMGTASYEQYF	TGTGCCACCATGGGGACAGCATCCTACGAGCAGTACTTC
TRBV27	TRBD1	.	TRBJ2-2	CASSWTGPYTGELFF	TGTGCCAGCAGTTGGACAGGGCCCTACACCGGGGAGCTGTTTTTT